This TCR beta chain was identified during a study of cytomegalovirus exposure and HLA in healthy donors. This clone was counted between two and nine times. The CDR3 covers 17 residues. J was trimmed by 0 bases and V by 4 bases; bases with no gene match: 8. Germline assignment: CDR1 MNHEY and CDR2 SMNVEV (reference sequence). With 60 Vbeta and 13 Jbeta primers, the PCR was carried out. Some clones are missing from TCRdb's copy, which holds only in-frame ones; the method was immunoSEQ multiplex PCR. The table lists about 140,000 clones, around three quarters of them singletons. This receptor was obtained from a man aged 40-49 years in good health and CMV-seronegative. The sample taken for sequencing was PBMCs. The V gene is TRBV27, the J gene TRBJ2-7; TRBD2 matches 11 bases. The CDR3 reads CASSSLTGLADSYEQYF. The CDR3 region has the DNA TGTGCCAGCAGTTCCCTTACGGGACTAGCGGACTCCTACGAGCAGTACTTC.